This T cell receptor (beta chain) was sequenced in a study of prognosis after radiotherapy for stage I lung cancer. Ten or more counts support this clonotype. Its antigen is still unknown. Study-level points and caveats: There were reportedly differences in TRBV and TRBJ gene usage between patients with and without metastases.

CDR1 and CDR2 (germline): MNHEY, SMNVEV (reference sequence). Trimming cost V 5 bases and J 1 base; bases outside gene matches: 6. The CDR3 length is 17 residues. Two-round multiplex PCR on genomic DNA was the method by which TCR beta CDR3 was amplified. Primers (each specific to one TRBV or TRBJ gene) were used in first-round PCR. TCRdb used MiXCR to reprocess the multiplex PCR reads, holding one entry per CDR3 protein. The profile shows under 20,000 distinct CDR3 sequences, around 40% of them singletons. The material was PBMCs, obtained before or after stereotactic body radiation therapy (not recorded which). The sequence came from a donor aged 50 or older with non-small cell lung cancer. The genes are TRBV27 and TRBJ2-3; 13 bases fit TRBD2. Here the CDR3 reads CASSTSGGAAGTDTQYF. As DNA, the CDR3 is TGTGCCAGCAGTACTAGCGGGGGGGCCGCTGGCACAGATACGCAGTATTTT.